This T cell receptor beta chain was observed in a study of cytomegalovirus exposure and HLA in healthy donors. General study results and limits: High sensitivity and specificity were reportedly achieved when the classifier diagnosed cytomegalovirus status. According to a later analysis, TCR clusters from the first cohort tended to co-occur in the 120 or so validation repertoires. The investigators catalogued 150 to 200 TCR beta chains as cytomegalovirus-associated.

Points on this clone: Its antigen is still unknown.

The junction had 13 bases not matched to a gene; V was cut back by 4 bases and J by 2 bases. Germline CDR1 is MGHRA and CDR2 is YSYEKL. The CDR3 is 17 amino acids. Generated by immunoSEQ multiplex PCR, the TCRdb table keeps only in-frame clones and is missing some. In the table there are tens of thousands of clones, around 96% of which are singletons. Sequenced material: PBMCs. This receptor was identified in a man younger than 30 in good health and CMV-seropositive. The chain couples TRBV4-1 to TRBJ1-2, with TRBD1 identical over 7 bases. DNA of the CDR3: TGCGCCAGCAGCCCCGGACAGGCCTTTCTTGAGAACTATGGCTACACCTTC. Translation: CASSPGQAFLENYGYTF.